The rows below give T cell receptor beta chains drawn from one sample of a study of neurological immune-mediated disorders. One entry per CDR3 protein, called by TCRdb with MiXCR from the 5' RACE reads. The top ten hold 5.5% of the sample, which has roughly 25,000 distinct CDR3 sequences, 13% seen once. The sequenced sample consisted of CD4+ T cells from blood. These receptors all stem from a female donor with HTLV-1-associated myelopathy (HAM/TSP). Each CDR3 is given with its conserved first and last residue. The size of a clone is reported for some rows only, either as once, few or many, or as a class for expanded clones.

j_gene,v_gene,abundance,CDR3aa
TRBJ2-1,TRBV11-2,many,CASSLVQGVGEQFF
TRBJ2-5,TRBV20-1,many,CSAREGLGETQYF
TRBJ2-7,TRBV20-1,.,CSARTPSRGRLDEQYF
TRBJ2-5,TRBV5-1,many,CASSPTGETQYF
TRBJ2-1,TRBV24-1,many,CATSEARDNNEQFF
TRBJ2-5,TRBV24-1,many,CATSEGGQETQYF
TRBJ2-2,TRBV7-6,many,CASGGRGVTGELFF
TRBJ2-1,TRBV20-1,many,CSARDQDRQFF
TRBJ1-4,TRBV5-1,many,CASSYSPEGGQEKLFF
TRBJ2-7,TRBV20-1,medium-sized,CSARSGPYEQYF
TRBJ1-2,TRBV29-1,once,CSVEGKGYF
TRBJ1-2,TRBV20-1,medium-sized,CSALNRDYGYTF
TRBJ2-7,TRBV29-1,many,CSVEGFSNEQYF
TRBJ2-6,TRBV7-9,many,CASSRGGAGANVLTF
TRBJ1-2,TRBV27,many,CASSQQGAPYGYTF
TRBJ2-1,TRBV27,many,CASSLSRAGAYYNEQFF
TRBJ2-2,TRBV11-2,many,CASSPRTSGSRAGELFF
TRBJ2-2,TRBV19,few,CASRSALDTGELFF
TRBJ2-3,TRBV20-1,large,CSARDSGRGTDTQYF
TRBJ2-6,TRBV4-3,many,CASSQDSGANVLTF
TRBJ1-2,TRBV5-4,many,CASSLRTGSNYGYTF
TRBJ2-4,TRBV3-1,many,CASSQVSTGKNIQYF
TRBJ1-1,TRBV20-1,many,CSARDPGGRTEAFF
TRBJ2-7,TRBV20-1,many,CSAGDSLSYEQYF
TRBJ2-2,TRBV7-8,many,CASSLSGGANTGELFF
TRBJ2-5,TRBV20-1,many,CSASVYGWEQETQYF
TRBJ2-7,TRBV7-9,many,CASSLTREQYF
TRBJ2-7,TRBV3-1,many,CASSPRLGGEQYF
TRBJ2-5,TRBV7-6,many,CASSLVAGVRETQYF
TRBJ1-3,TRBV10-3,many,CAISGQDSSGNTIYF
TRBJ1-2,TRBV12-3/TRBV12-4,many,CASSFAQGNGYTF
TRBJ2-1,TRBV9,many,CASSRGLAGVDEQFF
TRBJ1-1,TRBV12-3/TRBV12-4,many,CASSLHRDTEAFF
TRBJ2-1,TRBV18,few,CASSQLAGAYNEQFF
TRBJ2-1,TRBV20-1,medium-sized,CSAPELDEQFF
TRBJ2-7,TRBV5-1,many,CASSPGGPGEQYF
TRBJ2-1,TRBV6-2/TRBV6-3,.,CASSYAVGLEQFF
TRBJ2-3,TRBV12-3/TRBV12-4,many,CASSFRGGGTDTQYF
TRBJ2-1,TRBV20-1,many,CSARESSGGAFEQFF
TRBJ1-1,TRBV5-1,many,CASSLFGRNTEAFF
TRBJ2-1,TRBV20-1,many,CSARFVSGGTYNEQFF